The 25 T cell receptor beta chains below all came from one sample that was sequenced in a study of CD8 T cells in Susac syndrome. A quantity of about 0.5 to 1 ug RNA underwent reverse transcription using random hexamers. TCRdb redid the calling of the immunoSEQ multiplex PCR reads with MiXCR, one entry per CDR3 protein. Counted here are about 300,000 distinct CDR3 sequences, over 75% occurring once; the ten biggest clones make up approximately 0.2%. Specimen: CD8+ T cells from PBMCs. The receptors originated from a human donor with multiple sclerosis.

The V gene is TRBV6-2 or TRBV6-3, the J gene TRBJ2-7, with a possible D match to TRBD1 (6 bases). The ends were cut back, 5 bases at V and 5 bases at J, with 22 bases in the middle. Germline V gives CDR1 MNHEY, CDR2 SVGEGT. The CDR3 runs to 16 residues. The CDR3 protein is CASSLLGQIRSNEQYF. In DNA, the CDR3 is TGTGCCAGCAGTCTCCTCGGACAGATCAGGAGTAACGAGCAGTACTTC.

This clonotype turned up a few times. The chain recombines TRBV5-6 with TRBJ1-2; the D gene is possibly TRBD1 (5 bases). Deletions cut 4 bases from V and 5 bases from J, with 9 bases between. From germline, CDR1 is SGHDT and CDR2 YYEEEE. CDR3 size: 12 residues. CDR3 DNA: TGTGCCAGCAGCCAGGGACCGTATGGCTACACCTTC. Amino acid sequence: CASSQGPYGYTF.

The chain couples TRBV12-3 or TRBV12-4 to TRBJ2-1, with D possibly being TRBD1 (6 bases). Trimming stripped 6 bases from V and 7 bases from J, with 22 bases between. The CDR3 runs to 16 residues. CDR3 sequence reads: CASRWSRGPLENEQFF. The CDR3, as DNA: TGTGCCAGCAGGTGGAGCAGGGGTCCTCTTGAGAATGAGCAGTTCTTC.

This clonotype showed up just a few times. The J gene is TRBJ2-5, the V gene TRBV6-2 or TRBV6-3; 11 bases align to TRBD2. Germline lookup yields CDR1 MNHEY and CDR2 SVGEGT. After removal of 2 bases from V and 0 bases from J, the junction contained 14 bases not matched to a gene. There are 20 residues in the CDR3. CDR3 bases: TGTGCCAGCAGTTACCCAATCGGAACTAGCGGGAGTGACGACCAAGAGACCCAGTACTTC. Protein: CASSYPIGTSGSDDQETQYF.

The chain has TRBV3-1 and TRBJ1-3; D not resolved. Germline CDR1 reads LGHDT; CDR2 reads YNNKEL (reference sequence). Trimming left V 0 bases short and J 0 bases short, with 15 bases between. The CDR3 has 18 residues. CDR3 sequence: CASSQELWATTSGNTIYF. The CDR3 DNA reads TGTGCCAGCAGCCAAGAACTGTGGGCGACCACCTCTGGAAACACCATATATTTT.

The chain has TRBV24-1 and TRBJ1-2, with D possibly being TRBD1 (5 bases). The CDR3 has 11 amino acids. The germline V and J ends were trimmed by 5 bases and 6 bases, with 6 bases remaining between them. Germline V gene sequence: CDR1 KGHDR, CDR2 SFDVKD. DNA of the CDR3: TGTGCCACCAGTGTGGGGCATGGCTACACCTTC. It codes for CATSVGHGYTF.

The chain carries TRBV4-1 and TRBJ2-1; D is perhaps TRBD2 (5 bases). Per the germline V gene, CDR1 is MGHRA and CDR2 is YSYEKL. This CDR3 has 19 amino acids. Trimming took off 1 base at V and 0 bases at J, with 19 bases between the two ends. The CDR3 spells CASSQVGSGAASSYNEQFF. In DNA form, the CDR3 reads TGCGCCAGCAGCCAAGTCGGTTCAGGAGCGGCAAGCTCCTACAATGAGCAGTTCTTC.

In its sample, this clonotype was seen a few times. The junction departs from germline at one end; a sequencing error may be responsible. The rearrangement uses TRBV6-1 and TRBJ2-2; D unresolved. The CDR3 has 13 amino acids. The V gene's germline CDR1 is MNHNS and CDR2 SASEGT. The CDR3 region is CASTYPKTGELFF. The CDR3 DNA reads as TGTGCCAGCACCTACCCGAAAACCGGGGAGCTGTTTTTT.

The gene calls are TRBV28 and TRBJ1-2; TRBD1 might be the D (5 bases). Trimming stripped 8 bases from V and 1 base from J, with 14 bases between. The CDR3 has 14 amino acids. Germline V gene lookup returns CDR1 MDHEN and CDR2 SYDVKM. CDR3 in DNA: TGTGCCAGCTACGGGGGAACGTTTAACTATGGCTACACCTTC. Protein sequence: CASYGGTFNYGYTF.

The chain recombines TRBV2 with TRBJ2-2; 12 nucleotides match TRBD1. Germline V gene data show CDR1 as SNHLY and CDR2 as FYNNEI. The ends lost 11 bases at V and 7 bases at J; junction bases unmatched: 14. This CDR3 region has 16 residues. CDR3 loop: CAAWTRDRGRFGELFF. As DNA, the CDR3 is TGTGCCGCATGGACCCGGGACAGGGGGCGCTTCGGGGAGCTGTTTTTT.

CDR3 bases: TGTGCCAGCGAAACCGGGACAGGGCCCACCTATGGCTACACCTTC. This translates into CASETGTGPTYGYTF. The gene calls are TRBV12-3 or TRBV12-4 and TRBJ1-2; TRBD1 agrees at 9 bases. This CDR3 is built from 15 residues. Trimming took 8 bases from V and 4 from J; bases not matched to a gene: 11.

The chain links TRBV20-1 to TRBJ2-1; TRBD2 aligns across 12 bases. The germline V gene encodes CDR1 DFQATT and CDR2 SNEGSKA (reference sequence). CDR3 length equals 17 residues. V was pared by 6 bases and J by 7 bases, with 16 bases of the junction left unmatched. The CDR3 bases are TGCAGTGCCAAAACCCCCTGGACTAGCGGGATCTGGAATGAGCAGTTCTTC. Its translation: CSAKTPWTSGIWNEQFF.

The chain couples TRBV3-1 to TRBJ2-3; 10 bases match TRBD2. V shed 2 bases and J 2 bases; nucleotides not matched to a gene: 7. The CDR3 contains 17 residues. Per the germline V gene, CDR1 is LGHDT and CDR2 is YNNKEL (reference sequence). As DNA, the CDR3 is TGTGCCAGCAGCCAATTATCGGGACTAGCGTTCACAGATACGCAGTATTTT. Residues: CASSQLSGLAFTDTQYF.

The V gene is TRBV12-1, the J gene TRBJ2-1; the D call of TRBD2 is as the table states it, not checked on the DNA. TRBV12-1 is marked as a pseudogene. There are 13 residues in the CDR3. The CDR3 here is CASLLAGGNEQFF. CDR3 nucleotides: TGTGCCAGCCTTCTAGCGGGAGGCAATGAGCAGTTCTTC.

This clonotype was seen only once. The DNA of the CDR3 is TGCGCCAGCACCTATACTACAGGGATCTCTGGAAACACCATATATTTT. This gives the protein CASTYTTGISGNTIYF. This chain joins TRBV5-1 and TRBJ1-3, with a possible D match to TRBD1 (6 bases). V lost 6 bases and J lost 0, with 16 bases in between. Germline-derived CDR1 and CDR2 are SGHRS and YFSETQ. This CDR3 is 16 amino acids long.

This clonotype has just a few counts. The genes are TRBV7-9 and TRBJ2-3, with D possibly TRBD2 on 5 matching bases. Germline V gives CDR1 SEHNR, CDR2 FQNEAQ (reference sequence). This CDR3 has 15 residues. Trimming shortened V by 5 bases and J by 0 bases, and 12 bases separated the two germline ends. The CDR3 region is CASSPLGASTDTQYF. The CDR3 nucleotides are TGTGCCAGCAGCCCTTTGGGAGCAAGCACAGATACGCAGTATTTT. Full variable domain (remainder filled in from reference TRBV7-9 and TRBJ2-3): DTGVSQNPRHKITKRGQNVTFRCDPISEHNRLYWYRQTLGQGPEFLTYFQNEAQLEKSRLLSDRFSAERPKGSFSTLEIQRTEQGDSAMYLCASSPLGASTDTQYFGPGTRLTVL.

This chain joins TRBV20-1 and TRBJ2-2, with 8 nucleotides matching TRBD2. The CDR3 has 16 amino acids. V was pared by 0 bases and J by 6 bases, with 9 bases of the junction left unmatched. CDR1 is DFQATT, CDR2 SNEGSKA, per germline (reference sequence). The CDR3 is CSARDQSAGEAGELFF. In nucleotides, the CDR3 is TGCAGTGCTAGAGATCAATCAGCGGGAGAGGCCGGGGAGCTGTTTTTT.

The V call is TRBV7-2, the J call TRBJ1-1; 7 nucleotides align to TRBD1. CDR3 size: 15 residues. The germline CDR1 and CDR2 sequences are SGHTA and FQGNSA. V lost 0 bases, J lost 3 bases, and 4 bases stayed unmatched. The CDR3 sequence: CASSLALGGYTEAFF. The CDR3 nucleotides read TGTGCCAGCAGCTTAGCCCTAGGGGGCTACACTGAAGCTTTCTTT.

J is TRBJ2-7 and V is TRBV28; TRBD2 matches 8 bases. This CDR3 is 13 amino acids long. V lost 6 bases and J lost 3; bases outside the gene matches: 4. Looked up from germline, CDR1 is MDHEN and CDR2 is SYDVKM. This chain's CDR3 is CASRIAGNYEQYF. As DNA, the CDR3 is TGTGCCAGCAGGATAGCGGGAAACTACGAGCAGTACTTC.

This clonotype was recorded once. This chain links TRBV28 with TRBJ2-2; TRBD1 or TRBD2 may be the D gene (7 bases each). CDR1 and CDR2 (germline): MDHEN, SYDVKM. The CDR3 covers 14 residues. Trimming pared 7 bases from V and 5 bases from J, leaving 14 bases between. The CDR3 loop reads CASNVQGGTGELFF. CDR3 bases: TGTGCCAGCAATGTGCAGGGGGGGACCGGGGAGCTGTTTTTT.

This chain connects TRBV27 to TRBJ2-5, with D tentatively TRBD1 (6 bases). Per the germline V gene, CDR1 is MNHEY and CDR2 is SMNVEV (reference sequence). The ends were cut back, 6 bases at V and 9 bases at J, with 20 bases in the middle. The CDR3 runs 14 residues. CDR3 nucleotides: TGTGCCAGCAGGCCCCAGGGGTTCTCCCTCTCCCAGTACTTC. This gives the protein CASRPQGFSLSQYF.

The V call is TRBV7-3, the J call TRBJ2-3; D possibly corresponds to TRBD1 (5 bases). V was cut by 1 base and J by 5 bases, with 7 bases left in between. This CDR3 is 13 amino acids long. Germline V gene data show CDR1 as SGHTA and CDR2 as FQGTGA. The CDR3 sequence is CASSLKGKDTQYF. DNA of the CDR3: TGTGCCAGCAGCTTAAAGGGGAAAGATACGCAGTATTTT.

In this sample, this clonotype turned up a few times. This rearrangement joins TRBV27 to TRBJ2-7; D is possibly TRBD2 (6 bases). The germline gives CDR1 MNHEY, CDR2 SMNVEV (reference sequence). CDR3 size: 15 residues. V lost 3 bases and J lost 2, with 14 bases in between. The CDR3: CASSLLGGITYEQYF. DNA of the CDR3: TGTGCCAGCAGTTTGTTAGGCGGGATTACCTACGAGCAGTACTTC.

The rearrangement joins TRBV7-3 to TRBJ2-6; the match to TRBD1 covers 7 bases. CDR1 and CDR2 from the germline V gene are SGHTA and FQGTGA. The junction had 9 bases not matched to a gene; V was cut back by 3 bases and J by 1 base. The CDR3 is 18 residues long. CDR3 in amino acids: CASSLLDRAGSGANVLTF. The CDR3 DNA reads as TGTGCCAGCAGCTTGCTCGACAGGGCAGGGTCTGGGGCCAACGTCCTGACTTTC.

The V and J genes are TRBV5-4 and TRBJ1-2; 10 bases agree with TRBD1. The trim removed 4 bases at V and 2 bases at J, leaving 5 bases unmatched. CDR3 length equals 15 residues. The germline V gene has CDR1 SGHNT and CDR2 YYREEE (reference sequence). The CDR3 DNA sequence: TGTGCCAGCAGCGCCCCGGGACAGGGGAACTATGGCTACACCTTC. This sequence encodes CASSAPGQGNYGYTF.